The source of this TCR beta chain is a study of T cell repertoires in cytomegalovirus infection. TCRdb ran MiXCR on the reads and lists one entry per CDR3 protein. Among approximately 260,000 distinct CDR3 sequences listed, about 20% were seen once. The length of the CDR3 is 14 residues. Per germline, CDR1 SGHTA and CDR2 FQGNSA. Between the trimmed V and J ends, which lost 3 bases and 2 bases, there was a span of 10 bases. This clonotype was counted ten times or more. Its antigen is still unknown. The TCR comes from a human donor in good health (CMV status not recorded). Some clones in this sample may be carry-over from other donors' samples. Sample: cultured PBMCs, taken from culture after CMV antigen stimulation. This chain joins TRBV7-2 and TRBJ1-1; D remains ambiguous. The CDR3 reads CASSLRRENTEAFF. In nucleotides, the CDR3 is TGTGCCAGCAGCTTGAGGCGGGAAAACACTGAAGCTTTCTTT.